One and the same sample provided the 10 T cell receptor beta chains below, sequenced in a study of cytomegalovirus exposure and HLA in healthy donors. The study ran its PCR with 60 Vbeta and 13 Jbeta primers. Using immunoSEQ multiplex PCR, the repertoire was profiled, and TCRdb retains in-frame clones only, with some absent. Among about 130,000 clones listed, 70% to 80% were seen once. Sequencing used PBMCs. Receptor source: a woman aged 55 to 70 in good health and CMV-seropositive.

DNA of the CDR3: TGTGCCAGCTTTGGGGCGAATGAGCAGTTCTTC. Translated: CASFGANEQFF. The chain employs TRBV13 and TRBJ2-1; weak D call: TRBD1 (5 bases). V was pared by 8 bases and J by 7 bases, with 9 bases between. The germline gives CDR1 PRHDT, CDR2 FYEKMQ (reference sequence). The CDR3 sequence is 11 residues long.

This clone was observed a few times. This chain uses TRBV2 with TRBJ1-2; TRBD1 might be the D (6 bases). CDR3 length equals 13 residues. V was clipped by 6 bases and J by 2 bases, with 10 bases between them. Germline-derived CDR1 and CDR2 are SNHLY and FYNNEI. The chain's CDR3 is CASRAGQNYGYTF. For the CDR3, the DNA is TGTGCCAGCAGAGCCGGACAGAACTATGGCTACACCTTC.

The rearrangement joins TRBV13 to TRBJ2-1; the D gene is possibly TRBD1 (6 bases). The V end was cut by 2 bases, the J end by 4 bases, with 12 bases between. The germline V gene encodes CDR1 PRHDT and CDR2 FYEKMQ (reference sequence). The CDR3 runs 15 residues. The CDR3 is CASSLRGRGYNEQFF. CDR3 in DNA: TGTGCCAGCAGCTTACGAGGCAGGGGATACAATGAGCAGTTCTTC.

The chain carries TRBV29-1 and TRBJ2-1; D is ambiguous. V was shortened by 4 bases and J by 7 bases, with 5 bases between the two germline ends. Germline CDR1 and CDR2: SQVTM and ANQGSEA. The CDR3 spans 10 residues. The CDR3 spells CSVALNEQFF. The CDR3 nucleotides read TGCAGCGTTGCCTTAAATGAGCAGTTCTTC.

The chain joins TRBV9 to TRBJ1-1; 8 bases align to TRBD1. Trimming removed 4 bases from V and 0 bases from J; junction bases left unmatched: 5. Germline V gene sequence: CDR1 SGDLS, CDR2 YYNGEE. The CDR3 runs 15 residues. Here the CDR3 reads CASSTGQGVNTEAFF. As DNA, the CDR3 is TGTGCCAGCAGCACCGGACAGGGTGTGAACACTGAAGCTTTCTTT.

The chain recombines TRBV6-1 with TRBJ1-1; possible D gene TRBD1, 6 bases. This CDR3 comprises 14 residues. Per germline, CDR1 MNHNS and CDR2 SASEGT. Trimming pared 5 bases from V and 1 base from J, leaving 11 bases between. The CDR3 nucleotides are TGTGCCAGCAGTTCCGGGACAAGGAACACTGAAGCTTTCTTT. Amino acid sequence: CASSSGTRNTEAFF.

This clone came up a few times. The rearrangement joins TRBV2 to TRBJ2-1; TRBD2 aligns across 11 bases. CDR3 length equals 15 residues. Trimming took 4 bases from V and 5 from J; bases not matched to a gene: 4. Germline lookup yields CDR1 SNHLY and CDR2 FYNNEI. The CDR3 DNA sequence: TGTGCCAGCAGTGTGGCTAGCGGGGGGAACAATGAGCAGTTCTTC. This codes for CASSVASGGNNEQFF.

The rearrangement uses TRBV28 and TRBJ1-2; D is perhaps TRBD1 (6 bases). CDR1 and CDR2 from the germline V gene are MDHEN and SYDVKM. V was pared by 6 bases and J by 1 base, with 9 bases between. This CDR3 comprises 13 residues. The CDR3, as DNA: TGTGCCAGCAGGACACAGGGTAACTATGGCTACACCTTC. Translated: CASRTQGNYGYTF.

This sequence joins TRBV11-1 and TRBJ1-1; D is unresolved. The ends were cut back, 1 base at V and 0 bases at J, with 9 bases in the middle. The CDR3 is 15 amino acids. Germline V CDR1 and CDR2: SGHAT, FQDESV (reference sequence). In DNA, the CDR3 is TGTGCCAGCAGCTTAGTCAGTTTTATGAACACTGAAGCTTTCTTT. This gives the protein CASSLVSFMNTEAFF.

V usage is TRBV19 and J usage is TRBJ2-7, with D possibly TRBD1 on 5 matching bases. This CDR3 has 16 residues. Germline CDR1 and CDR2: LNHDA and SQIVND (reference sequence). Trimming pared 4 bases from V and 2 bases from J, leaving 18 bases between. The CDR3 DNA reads TGTGCCAGTAGTACTTCGACCAGGGTCCAGCCCTACGAGCAGTACTTC. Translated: CASSTSTRVQPYEQYF. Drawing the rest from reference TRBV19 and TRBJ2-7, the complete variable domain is DGGITQSPKYLFRKEGQNVTLSCEQNLNHDAMYWYRQDPGQGLRLIYYSQIVNDFQKGDIAEGYSVSREKKESFPLTVTSAQKNPTAFYLCASSTSTRVQPYEQYFGPGTRLTVT.